The next 12 T cell receptor beta chains were all read from a single sample in a study of shared clonotypes between healthy human individuals. The assay was immunoSEQ multiplex PCR, and TCRdb's table has in-frame clones only and misses some. The sample lists about 320,000 clones; more than 75% were seen once. The sequencing input was memory CD8+ T cells sorted from blood. Subset reported: CD45RO+ cells pooled with CCR7-negative TemRA cells. Source of these receptors: a man between 18 and 29 years old in good health.

The chain joins TRBV2 to TRBJ2-7, with D maybe TRBD2 (5 bases). Germline V gives CDR1 SNHLY, CDR2 FYNNEI. V was cut by 1 base and J by 3 bases, with 13 bases left in between. The CDR3 is 15 residues long. CDR3 residues: CASSEELVTNYEQYF. The CDR3 DNA follows: TGTGCCAGCAGTGAAGAACTAGTCACGAACTACGAGCAGTACTTC.

The chain joins TRBV15 to TRBJ2-1; no reliable D call. The CDR3 loop spans 12 amino acids. The germline CDR1 and CDR2 sequences are LNHNV and YYDKDF (reference sequence). V dropped 0 bases and J dropped 8 bases, with 5 bases sitting between them. The CDR3 reads CATSRDWDEQFF. The DNA of the CDR3 is TGTGCCACCAGCAGAGATTGGGATGAGCAGTTCTTC.

The chain combines TRBV9 with TRBJ2-1; D not resolved. Deletions cut 1 base from V and 3 bases from J, with 11 bases between. This CDR3 is 15 amino acids long. Germline assignment: CDR1 SGDLS and CDR2 YYNGEE. CDR3 amino acids: CASSVLTGFYNEQFF. The CDR3 nucleotides read TGTGCCAGCAGCGTACTCACGGGCTTCTACAATGAGCAGTTCTTC. Full variable domain (rest looked up from reference TRBV9 and TRBJ2-1): DSGVTQTPKHLITATGQRVTLRCSPRSGDLSVYWYQQSLDQGLQFLIQYYNGEERAKGNILERFSAQQFPDLHSELNLSSLELGDSALYFCASSVLTGFYNEQFFGPGTRLTVL.

CDR3 sequence: CASSRLGAGRQNIQYF. The CDR3 DNA reads TGTGCCAGCAGCAGGCTTGGCGCGGGGAGGCAAAACATTCAGTACTTC. The chain combines TRBV5-4 with TRBJ2-4; possible D gene TRBD2, 6 bases. CDR3 size: 16 residues. V was pared by 4 bases and J by 5 bases, with 19 bases between. Germline assignment: CDR1 SGHNT and CDR2 YYREEE (reference sequence).

Regarding this clone: One end of the junction is discordant with germline, which a read error may explain. The rearrangement uses TRBV6-5 and TRBJ2-3; 9 bases are shared with TRBD2. The CDR3 is 13 amino acids. Germline V gives CDR1 MNHEY, CDR2 SVGAGI. CDR3 in DNA: TGTGCCAGCAGTTACTCAGAAGCGGGGGGCAGACATTTT. Residues: CASSYSEAGGRHF.

The table lists this clone with a few counts. The chain joins TRBV11-2 to TRBJ2-7; 9 nucleotides match TRBD1. In germline, CDR1 is SGHAT, CDR2 FQNNGV. V gave up 6 bases and J gave up 2 bases; unmatched junction bases: 8. CDR3 length equals 15 residues. The CDR3 here is CASREPGQGPYEQYF. The CDR3 DNA sequence: TGTGCCAGCAGGGAACCGGGACAGGGTCCCTACGAGCAGTACTTC.

The gene calls are TRBV6-1 and TRBJ1-6; D not resolved. This CDR3 has 15 residues. Germline-derived CDR1 and CDR2 are MNHNS and SASEGT. Trimming took off 0 bases at V and 9 bases at J, with 12 bases between the two ends. The CDR3 spells CASSEAFDGFSPLHF. For the CDR3, the DNA is TGTGCCAGCAGTGAAGCCTTCGACGGTTTTTCACCCCTCCACTTT.

The chain uses TRBV18 and TRBJ2-1; possible D gene TRBD2, 5 bases. Trimming left V 3 bases short and J 2 bases short, with 8 bases between. The CDR3 is 14 residues long. Germline CDR1 reads KGHSH; CDR2 reads LQKENI. The DNA of the CDR3 is TGTGCCAGCTCACCGGCGGGTCCCTACAATGAGCAGTTCTTC. It translates to CASSPAGPYNEQFF.

The rearrangement links TRBV5-6 to TRBJ2-5; D gene ambiguous. The CDR3 is 12 residues long. Germline CDR1 is SGHDT and CDR2 is YYEEEE. V shed 3 bases and J shed 5 bases, with 8 bases lying between them. The CDR3: CASSSLMETQYF. As DNA, the CDR3 is TGTGCCAGCAGCTCTCTTATGGAGACCCAGTACTTC. The full variable domain, completed using reference TRBV5-6 and TRBJ2-5, is DAGVTQSPTHLIKTRGQQVTLRCSPKSGHDTVSWYQQALGQGPQFIFQYYEEEERQRGNFPDRFSGHQFPNYSSELNVNALLLGDSALYLCASSSLMETQYFGPGTRLLVL.

CDR3 sequence reads: CASSLGILGYTF. The CDR3 coding sequence is TGTGCCAGCAGCTTAGGCATACTCGGCTACACCTTC. The V call is TRBV7-9, the J call TRBJ1-2; no firm D call. Germline CDR1 reads SEHNR; CDR2 reads FQNEAQ (reference sequence). The CDR3 is 12 amino acids. The V end was cut by 1 base, the J end by 8 bases, with 8 bases between.

The chain combines TRBV11-2 with TRBJ2-5, with D perhaps TRBD1 or TRBD2 (6 bases each). Trimming pared 5 bases from V and 1 base from J, leaving 20 bases between. Looked up from germline, CDR1 is SGHAT and CDR2 is FQNNGV. This CDR3 contains 17 residues. The CDR3, as DNA: TGTGCCAGCAGCAGTTCTGGGGGGCGAGGGGCCCAAGAGACCCAGTACTTC. Protein: CASSSSGGRGAQETQYF.

V and J are TRBV4-3 and TRBJ1-4; TRBD1 is a possible D gene (6 bases). This CDR3 spans 16 amino acids. Germline-derived CDR1 and CDR2 are LGHNA and YSLEER. V lost 6 bases and J 5 bases, leaving 19 bases between the germline ends. The CDR3 DNA follows: TGCGCCAGCAGTCCCCCGGGGCAGGGGAGGAATGAAAAACTGTTTTTT. Its protein is CASSPPGQGRNEKLFF.